These T cell receptor beta chains were read from a single sample in a study of blood T cell repertoires in COVID-19. The data were produced by immunoSEQ multiplex PCR, yet TCRdb's version contains in-frame clones alone and is incomplete. Of 150,000 to 200,000 clones in the sample, 70% to 90% were seen once. Sequences were obtained from peripheral blood. The receptor set was obtained from a man between 18 and 29 years old who had recovered from COVID-19. Each CDR3 is given with its conserved first and last residue. The D gene is left open where the match is weak. Where a row states a size, it is once, few, many or the class of an expanded clone; other rows omit it.

DNA: TGCGCCAGCAGCCAAGTTGTCAGGGCCACTGAAGCTTTCTTT; CDR3: CASSQVVRATEAFF; D: NA; V: TRBV4-3; J: TRBJ1-1; size: NA
DNA: TGTGCTAGCAGCTTAGACGGCGGAACCTACAATGAGCAGTTCTTC; CDR3: CASSLDGGTYNEQFF; D: NA; V: TRBV7-7; J: TRBJ2-1; size: NA
DNA: TGTGCCTGGAGTGTGGGGAGGGGCAATCAGCCCCAGCATTTT; CDR3: CAWSVGRGNQPQHF; D: NA; V: TRBV30; J: TRBJ1-5; size: NA
DNA: TGTGCCAGCAGCCCCGGACTAGCGGGAGCACTCGGTAGAAATGAGCAGTTCTTC; CDR3: CASSPGLAGALGRNEQFF; D: TRBD2; V: TRBV11-3; J: TRBJ2-1; size: NA
DNA: TGTGCCAGCAGCCAAGTCCAGGCGAGTACAACTAATGAAAAACTGTTTTTT; CDR3: CASSQVQASTTNEKLFF; D: NA; V: TRBV3-1/TRBV3-2; J: TRBJ1-4; size: NA
DNA: TGTGCCAGCTCACCAGGGCAGGGGAGTGAGCAGTACTTC; CDR3: CASSPGQGSEQYF; D: NA; V: TRBV18; J: TRBJ2-7; size: NA
DNA: TGTGCCAGCAGTCGGCTAGCGGAAAACACCGGGGAGCTGTTTTTT; CDR3: CASSRLAENTGELFF; D: TRBD2; V: TRBV6-2/TRBV6-3; J: TRBJ2-2; size: once
DNA: TGCAGTGCTAGTGGGGCTAGCGGGAAGACAGATACGCAGTATTTT; CDR3: CSASGASGKTDTQYF; D: TRBD2; V: TRBV20-1; J: TRBJ2-3; size: once
DNA: TGTGCCAGTAGTACAGGGACAGTCACCGGGGAGCTGTTTTTT; CDR3: CASSTGTVTGELFF; D: TRBD1; V: TRBV19; J: TRBJ2-2; size: NA
DNA: TGCGCCAGCAGCCAGGGACTGGCTTTTTACGAGCAGTACTTC; CDR3: CASSQGLAFYEQYF; D: NA; V: TRBV4-3; J: TRBJ2-7; size: once
DNA: TGTGCCAGCAGTGACCACAGGGCTGCGGATACGCAGTATTTT; CDR3: CASSDHRAADTQYF; D: NA; V: TRBV6-4; J: TRBJ2-3; size: NA
DNA: TGTGCCAGCAGCACTTTGACAGGGGTCCCCTCTGGGGCCAACGTCCTGACTTTC; CDR3: CASSTLTGVPSGANVLTF; D: NA; V: TRBV21-1; J: TRBJ2-6; size: once
DNA: TGTGCCAGCAGTTACCAGCGGTCTGGGGATACGCAGTATTTT; CDR3: CASSYQRSGDTQYF; D: NA; V: TRBV6-2/TRBV6-3; J: TRBJ2-3; size: NA
DNA: TGTGCTAGTGTCCGGTTGGGAGACACCATATATTTT; CDR3: CASVRLGDTIYF; D: NA; V: TRBV12-5; J: TRBJ1-3; size: NA
DNA: TGTGCCAGCAGTTACTCGAGGGTCGGATACGAGCAGTACTTC; CDR3: CASSYSRVGYEQYF; D: NA; V: TRBV6-5; J: TRBJ2-7; size: NA
DNA: TGCAGCGTTAACGCAGGGGGCTCGTTTACGGGGGAAAAACTGTTTTTT; CDR3: CSVNAGGSFTGEKLFF; D: TRBD1; V: TRBV29-1; J: TRBJ1-4; size: NA
DNA: TGTGCCAGTAGTGTGGACAGATTCTCTGGAAACACCATATATTTT; CDR3: CASSVDRFSGNTIYF; D: NA; V: TRBV19; J: TRBJ1-3; size: NA
DNA: TGTGCCAGCAGCCATGGCGACAGGGGGTTGGAAGGCTACACCTTC; CDR3: CASSHGDRGLEGYTF; D: TRBD1; V: TRBV3-1/TRBV3-2; J: TRBJ1-2; size: NA
DNA: TGTGCCAGCAGCTCGGAGGGACAGCTTTCCTACGAGCAGTACTTC; CDR3: CASSSEGQLSYEQYF; D: NA; V: TRBV7-3; J: TRBJ2-7; size: NA